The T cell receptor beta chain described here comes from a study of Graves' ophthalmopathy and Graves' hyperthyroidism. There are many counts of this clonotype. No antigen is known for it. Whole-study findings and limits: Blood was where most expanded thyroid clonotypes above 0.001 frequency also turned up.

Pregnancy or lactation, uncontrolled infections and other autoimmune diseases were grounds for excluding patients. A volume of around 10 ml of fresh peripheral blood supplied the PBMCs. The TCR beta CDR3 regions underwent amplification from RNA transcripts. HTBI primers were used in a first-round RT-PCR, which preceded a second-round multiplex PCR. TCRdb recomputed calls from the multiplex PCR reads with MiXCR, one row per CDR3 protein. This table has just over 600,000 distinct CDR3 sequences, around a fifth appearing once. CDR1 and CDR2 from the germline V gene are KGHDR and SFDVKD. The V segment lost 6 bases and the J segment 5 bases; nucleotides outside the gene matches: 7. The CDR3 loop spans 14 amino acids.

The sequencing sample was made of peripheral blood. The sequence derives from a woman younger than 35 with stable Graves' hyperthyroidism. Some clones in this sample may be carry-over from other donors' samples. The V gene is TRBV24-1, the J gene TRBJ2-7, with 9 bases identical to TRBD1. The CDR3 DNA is TGTGCCACCAGTCCGGGACAGGGTTTCGACGAGCAGTACTTC. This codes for CATSPGQGFDEQYF.